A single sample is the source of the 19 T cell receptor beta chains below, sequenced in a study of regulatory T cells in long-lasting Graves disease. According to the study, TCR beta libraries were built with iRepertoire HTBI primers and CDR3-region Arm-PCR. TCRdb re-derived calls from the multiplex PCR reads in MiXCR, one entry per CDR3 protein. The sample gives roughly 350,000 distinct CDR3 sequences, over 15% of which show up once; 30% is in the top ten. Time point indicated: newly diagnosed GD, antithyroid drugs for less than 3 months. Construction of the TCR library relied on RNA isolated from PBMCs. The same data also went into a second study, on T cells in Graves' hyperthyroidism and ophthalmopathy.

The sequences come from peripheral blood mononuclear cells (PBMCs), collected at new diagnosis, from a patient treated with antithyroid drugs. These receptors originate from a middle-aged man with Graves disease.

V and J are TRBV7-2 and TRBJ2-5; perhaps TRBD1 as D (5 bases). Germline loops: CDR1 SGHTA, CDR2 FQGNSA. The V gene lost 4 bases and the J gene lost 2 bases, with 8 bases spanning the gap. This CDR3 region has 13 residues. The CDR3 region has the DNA TGTGCCAGCAGCTCCTACAGGCAAGAGACCCAGTACTTC. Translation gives CASSSYRQETQYF.

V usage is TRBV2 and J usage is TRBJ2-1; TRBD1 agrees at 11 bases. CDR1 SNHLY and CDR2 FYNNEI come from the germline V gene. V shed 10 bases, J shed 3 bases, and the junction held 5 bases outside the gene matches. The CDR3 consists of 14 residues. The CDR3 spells CANKGQGVYNEQFF. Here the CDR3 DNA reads TGTGCCAACAAGGGACAGGGGGTCTACAATGAGCAGTTCTTC.

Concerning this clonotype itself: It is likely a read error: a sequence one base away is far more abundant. CDR3 nucleotide sequence: TGTGCCAGCAGTTCCTTCGGGGCGGGCGGTCGGAGTTACAATGAGCAGTACTTC. It specifies CASSSFGAGGRSYNEQYF. The rearrangement uses TRBV28 and TRBJ2-5, with D possibly being TRBD1 or TRBD2 (5 bases each). V was clipped by 4 bases and J by 11 bases, with 32 bases between them. The CDR3 contains 18 residues. Germline CDR1 MDHEN, CDR2 SYDVKM.

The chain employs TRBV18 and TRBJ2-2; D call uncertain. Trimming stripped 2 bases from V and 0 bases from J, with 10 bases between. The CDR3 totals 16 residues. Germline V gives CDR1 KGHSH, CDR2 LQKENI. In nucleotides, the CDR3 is TGTGCCAGCTCACCATGGGTTCCCGCGAACACCGGGGAGCTGTTTTTT. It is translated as CASSPWVPANTGELFF. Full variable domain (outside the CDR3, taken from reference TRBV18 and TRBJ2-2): NAGVMQNPRHLVRRRGQEARLRCSPMKGHSHVYWYRQLPEEGLKFMVYLQKENIIDESGMPKERFSAEFPKEGPSILRIQQVVRGDSAAYFCASSPWVPANTGELFFGEGSRLTVL.

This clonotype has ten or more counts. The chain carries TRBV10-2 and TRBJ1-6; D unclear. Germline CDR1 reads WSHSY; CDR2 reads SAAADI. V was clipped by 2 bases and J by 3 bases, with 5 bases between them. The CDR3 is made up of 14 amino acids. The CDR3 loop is CASSEASYNSPLHF. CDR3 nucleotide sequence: TGCGCCAGCAGTGAGGCCAGCTATAATTCACCCCTCCACTTT.

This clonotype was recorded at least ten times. The CDR3 protein is CASSLQPGQSQYF. The CDR3 nucleotides are TGTGCCAGCAGCTTACAGCCAGGGCAGTCGCAGTATTTT. This chain uses TRBV7-2 with TRBJ2-3, with D perhaps matching TRBD1 (5 bases). Trimming left V 2 bases short and J 10 bases short, with 13 bases between. CDR3 length: 13 residues. Germline CDR1 is SGHTA and CDR2 is FQGNSA.

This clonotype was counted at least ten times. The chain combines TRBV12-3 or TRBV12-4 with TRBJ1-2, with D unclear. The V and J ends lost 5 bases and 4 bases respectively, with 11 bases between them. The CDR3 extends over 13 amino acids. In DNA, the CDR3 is TGTGCCAGCAGTCTAAGGATTGGCTATGGCTACACCTTC. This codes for CASSLRIGYGYTF.

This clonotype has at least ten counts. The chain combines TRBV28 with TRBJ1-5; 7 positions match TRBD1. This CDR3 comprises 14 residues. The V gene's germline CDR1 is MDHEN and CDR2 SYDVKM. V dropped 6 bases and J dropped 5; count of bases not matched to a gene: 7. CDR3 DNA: TGTGCCAGCAGGAAATCGGGACAGTATCAGCCCCAGCATTTT. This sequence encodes CASRKSGQYQPQHF.

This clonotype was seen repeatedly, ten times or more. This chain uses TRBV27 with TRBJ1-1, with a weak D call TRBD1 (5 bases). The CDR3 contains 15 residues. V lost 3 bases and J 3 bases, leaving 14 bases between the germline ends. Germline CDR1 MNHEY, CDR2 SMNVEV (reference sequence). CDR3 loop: CASSFRGGVDTEAFF. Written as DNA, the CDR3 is TGTGCCAGCAGTTTCCGGGGGGGGGTGGACACTGAAGCTTTCTTT.

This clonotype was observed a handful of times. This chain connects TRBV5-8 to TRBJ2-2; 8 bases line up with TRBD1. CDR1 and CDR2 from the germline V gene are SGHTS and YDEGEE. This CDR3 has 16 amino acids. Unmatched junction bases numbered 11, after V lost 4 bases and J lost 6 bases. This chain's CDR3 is CASSPWVDRGAGELFF. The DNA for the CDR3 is TGTGCCAGCAGCCCCTGGGTCGACAGGGGCGCCGGGGAGCTGTTTTTT.

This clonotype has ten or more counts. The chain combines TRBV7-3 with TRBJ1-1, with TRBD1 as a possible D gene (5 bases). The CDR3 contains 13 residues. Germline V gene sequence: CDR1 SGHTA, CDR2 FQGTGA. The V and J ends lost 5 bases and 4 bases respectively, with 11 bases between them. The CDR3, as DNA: TGTGCCAGCAGCCGGAGGGGAGGCACTGAAGCTTTCTTT. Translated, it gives CASSRRGGTEAFF.

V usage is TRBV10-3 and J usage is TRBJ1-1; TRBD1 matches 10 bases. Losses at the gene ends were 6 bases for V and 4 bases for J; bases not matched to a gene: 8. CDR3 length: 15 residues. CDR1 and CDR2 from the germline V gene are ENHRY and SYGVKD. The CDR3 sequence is CAIRGDRGDSTEAFF. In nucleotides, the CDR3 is TGTGCCATCAGGGGGGACAGGGGTGATTCCACTGAAGCTTTCTTT.

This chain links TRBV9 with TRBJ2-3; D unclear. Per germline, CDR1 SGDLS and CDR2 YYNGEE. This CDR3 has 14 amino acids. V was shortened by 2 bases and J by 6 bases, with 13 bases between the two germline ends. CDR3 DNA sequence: TGTGCCAGCAGCGTTTCCCCGACCGGGGATACGCAGTATTTT. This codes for CASSVSPTGDTQYF. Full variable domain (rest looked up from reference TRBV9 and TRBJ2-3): DSGVTQTPKHLITATGQRVTLRCSPRSGDLSVYWYQQSLDQGLQFLIQYYNGEERAKGNILERFSAQQFPDLHSELNLSSLELGDSALYFCASSVSPTGDTQYFGPGTRLTVL.

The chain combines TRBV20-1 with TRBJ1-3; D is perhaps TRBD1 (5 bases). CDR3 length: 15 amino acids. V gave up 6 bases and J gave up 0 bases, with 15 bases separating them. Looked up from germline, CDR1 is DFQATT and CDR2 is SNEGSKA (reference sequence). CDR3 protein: CSAGKTDPSGNTIYF. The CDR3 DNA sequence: TGCAGTGCGGGGAAGACAGACCCCTCTGGAAACACCATATATTTT.

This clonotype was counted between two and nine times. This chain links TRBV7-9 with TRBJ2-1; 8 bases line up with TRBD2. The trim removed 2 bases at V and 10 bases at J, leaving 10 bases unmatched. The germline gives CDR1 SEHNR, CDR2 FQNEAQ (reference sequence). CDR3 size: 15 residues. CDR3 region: CASSLPLAVRPEQFF. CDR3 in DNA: TGTGCCAGCAGCTTACCACTAGCGGTTAGACCCGAGCAGTTCTTC. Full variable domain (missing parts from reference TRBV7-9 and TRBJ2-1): DTGVSQNPRHKITKRGQNVTFRCDPISEHNRLYWYRQTLGQGPEFLTYFQNEAQLEKSRLLSDRFSAERPKGSFSTLEIQRTEQGDSAMYLCASSLPLAVRPEQFFGPGTRLTVL.

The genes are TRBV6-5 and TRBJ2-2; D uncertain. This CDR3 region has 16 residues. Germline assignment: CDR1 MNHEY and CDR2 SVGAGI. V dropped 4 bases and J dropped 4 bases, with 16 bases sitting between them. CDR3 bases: TGTGCCAGCAGTTTCCCCGAAAAAAGACCCACCGGGGAGCTGTTTTTT. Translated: CASSFPEKRPTGELFF.

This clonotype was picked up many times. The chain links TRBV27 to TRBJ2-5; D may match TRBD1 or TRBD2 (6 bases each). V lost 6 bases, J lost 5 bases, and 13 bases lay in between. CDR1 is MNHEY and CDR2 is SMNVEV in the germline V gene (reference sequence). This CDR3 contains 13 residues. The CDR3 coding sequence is TGTGCCAGCAGCTTCCAGGGGAGGGAGACCCAGTACTTC. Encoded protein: CASSFQGRETQYF.

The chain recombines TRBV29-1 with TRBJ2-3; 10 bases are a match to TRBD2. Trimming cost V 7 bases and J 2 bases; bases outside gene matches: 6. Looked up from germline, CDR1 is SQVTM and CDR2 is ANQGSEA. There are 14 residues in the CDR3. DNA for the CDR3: TGCAGCGCCCAACTAGCGGGGAACACAGATACGCAGTATTTT. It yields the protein CSAQLAGNTDTQYF.

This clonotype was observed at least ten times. CDR3 DNA: TGTGCCAGCAGCTTGGTTGCCGGCACCCCTGAAGCTTTCTTT. Its translation: CASSLVAGTPEAFF. This chain connects TRBV5-5 to TRBJ1-1; D unresolved. This CDR3 is 14 amino acids long. V lost 0 bases and J 6 bases, leaving 12 bases between the germline ends. CDR1 is SGHKS, CDR2 YYEKEE, per germline (reference sequence). Full variable domain (remainder filled in from reference TRBV5-5 and TRBJ1-1): DAGVTQSPTHLIKTRGQQVTLRCSPISGHKSVSWYQQVLGQGPQFIFQYYEKEERGRGNFPDRFSARQFPNYSSELNVNALLLGDSALYLCASSLVAGTPEAFFGQGTRLTVV.